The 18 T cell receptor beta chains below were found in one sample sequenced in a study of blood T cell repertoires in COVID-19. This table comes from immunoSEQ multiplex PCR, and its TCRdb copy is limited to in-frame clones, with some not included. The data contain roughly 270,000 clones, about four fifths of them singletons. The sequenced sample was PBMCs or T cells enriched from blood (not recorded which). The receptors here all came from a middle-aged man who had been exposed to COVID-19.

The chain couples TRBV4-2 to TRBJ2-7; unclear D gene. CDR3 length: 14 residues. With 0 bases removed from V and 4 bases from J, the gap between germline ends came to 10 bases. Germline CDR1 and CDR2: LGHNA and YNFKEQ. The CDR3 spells CASSQDLLIYEQYF. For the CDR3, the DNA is TGTGCCAGCAGCCAAGATTTACTTATTTACGAGCAGTACTTC.

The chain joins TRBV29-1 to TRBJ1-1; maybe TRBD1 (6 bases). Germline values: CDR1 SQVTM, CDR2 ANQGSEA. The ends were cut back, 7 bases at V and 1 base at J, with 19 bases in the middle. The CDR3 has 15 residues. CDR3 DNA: TGCAGCGGTAAATCAGGGGATGGGAGGAACACTGAAGCTTTCTTT. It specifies CSGKSGDGRNTEAFF. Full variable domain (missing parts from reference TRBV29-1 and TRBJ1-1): SAVISQKPSRDICQRGTSLTIQCQVDSQVTMMFWYRQQPGQSLTLIATANQGSEATYESGFVIDKFPISRPNLTFSTLTVSNMSPEDSSIYLCSGKSGDGRNTEAFFGQGTRLTVV.

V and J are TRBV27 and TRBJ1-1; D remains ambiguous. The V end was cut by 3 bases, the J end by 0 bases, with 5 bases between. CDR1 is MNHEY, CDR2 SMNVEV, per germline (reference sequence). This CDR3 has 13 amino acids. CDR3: CASSFGMNTEAFF. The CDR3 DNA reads TGTGCCAGCAGTTTCGGTATGAACACTGAAGCTTTCTTT.

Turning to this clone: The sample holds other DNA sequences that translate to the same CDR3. In DNA form, the CDR3 reads TGTGCCAGCAGCTTGACTAGACAAGAGACCCAGTACTTC. It codes for CASSLTRQETQYF. The V and J genes are TRBV7-3 and TRBJ2-5; D perhaps matches TRBD2 (6 bases). Germline CDR1 reads SGHTA; CDR2 reads FQGTGA. The CDR3 is 13 amino acids. Between the trimmed V and J ends, which lost 3 bases and 2 bases, there was a span of 7 bases.

The CDR3 loop reads CASSLARRGSGNQPQHF. CDR3 nucleotides: TGTGCCAGCAGCTTAGCGAGAAGGGGGTCGGGCAATCAGCCCCAGCATTTT. The genes are TRBV7-8 and TRBJ1-5; perhaps TRBD1 as D (6 bases). Germline values: CDR1 SGHVS, CDR2 FQNEAQ. This CDR3 has 17 residues. Trimming shortened V by 0 bases and J by 2 bases, and 14 bases separated the two germline ends.

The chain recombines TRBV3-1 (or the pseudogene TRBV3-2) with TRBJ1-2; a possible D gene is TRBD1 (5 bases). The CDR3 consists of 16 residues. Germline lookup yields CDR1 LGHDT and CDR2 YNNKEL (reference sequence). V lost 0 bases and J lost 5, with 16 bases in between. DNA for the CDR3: TGTGCCAGCAGCCAAGATGGTGGAGGGGCCCTATATGGCTACACCTTC. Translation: CASSQDGGGALYGYTF.

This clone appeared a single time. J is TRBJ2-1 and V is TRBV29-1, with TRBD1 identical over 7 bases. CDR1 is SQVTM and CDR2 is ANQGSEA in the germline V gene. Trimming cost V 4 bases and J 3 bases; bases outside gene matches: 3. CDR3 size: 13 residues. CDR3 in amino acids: CSVGTGNYNEQFF. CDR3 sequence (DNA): TGCAGCGTTGGGACAGGCAACTACAATGAGCAGTTCTTC.

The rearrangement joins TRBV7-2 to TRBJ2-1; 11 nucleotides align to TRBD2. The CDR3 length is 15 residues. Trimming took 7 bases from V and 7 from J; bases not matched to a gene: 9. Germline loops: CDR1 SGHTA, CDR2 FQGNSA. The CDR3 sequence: CASKVLAGGLNEQFF. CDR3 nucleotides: TGTGCCAGCAAGGTCCTAGCGGGAGGTTTGAATGAGCAGTTCTTC.

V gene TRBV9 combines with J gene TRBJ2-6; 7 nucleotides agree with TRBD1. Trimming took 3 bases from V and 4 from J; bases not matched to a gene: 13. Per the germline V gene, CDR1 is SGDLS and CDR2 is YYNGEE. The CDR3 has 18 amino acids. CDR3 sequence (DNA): TGTGCCAGCAGCGCCTCGGGACAGCAGATGCTAGGGGCCAACGTCCTGACTTTC. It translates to CASSASGQQMLGANVLTF.

The DNA of the CDR3 is TGTGCCAGCAGTTCTCTGCCGGGGGGGGAGACCCAGTACTTC. Its protein product is CASSSLPGGETQYF. The J gene is TRBJ2-5, the V gene TRBV6-5; 8 positions match TRBD2. This CDR3 is 14 amino acids long. V shed 4 bases, J shed 5 bases, and the junction held 6 bases outside the gene matches. CDR1 MNHEY and CDR2 SVGAGI come from the germline V gene.

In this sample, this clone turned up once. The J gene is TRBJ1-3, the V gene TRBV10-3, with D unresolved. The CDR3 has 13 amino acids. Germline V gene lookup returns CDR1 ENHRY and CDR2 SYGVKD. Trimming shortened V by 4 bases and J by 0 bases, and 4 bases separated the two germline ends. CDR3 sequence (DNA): TGTGCCATCAGTGTTTACTCTGGAAACACCATATATTTT. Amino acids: CAISVYSGNTIYF.

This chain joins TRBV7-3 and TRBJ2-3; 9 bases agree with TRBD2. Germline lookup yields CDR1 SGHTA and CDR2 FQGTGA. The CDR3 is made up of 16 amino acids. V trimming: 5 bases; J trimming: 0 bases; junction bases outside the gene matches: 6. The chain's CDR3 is CASSQSSGASTDTQYF. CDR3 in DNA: TGTGCCAGCAGCCAGTCTAGCGGGGCAAGCACAGATACGCAGTATTTT.

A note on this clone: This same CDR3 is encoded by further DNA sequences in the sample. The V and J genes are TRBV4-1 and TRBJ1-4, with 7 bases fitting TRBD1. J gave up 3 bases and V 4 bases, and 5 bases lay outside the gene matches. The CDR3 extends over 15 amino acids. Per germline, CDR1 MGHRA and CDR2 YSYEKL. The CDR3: CASSPRQGANEKLFF. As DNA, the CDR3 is TGCGCCAGCAGCCCCCGACAGGGCGCTAATGAAAAACTGTTTTTT.

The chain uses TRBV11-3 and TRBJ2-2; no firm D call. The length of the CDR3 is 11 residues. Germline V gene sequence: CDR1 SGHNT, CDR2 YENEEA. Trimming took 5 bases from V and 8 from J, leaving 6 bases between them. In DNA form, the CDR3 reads TGTGCCAGCAGCAGAGGAGGGGAGCTGTTTTTT. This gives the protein CASSRGGELFF.

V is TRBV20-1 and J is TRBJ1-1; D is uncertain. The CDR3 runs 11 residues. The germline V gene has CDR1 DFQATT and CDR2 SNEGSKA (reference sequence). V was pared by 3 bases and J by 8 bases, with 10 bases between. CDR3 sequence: CSARVQLEAFF. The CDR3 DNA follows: TGCAGTGCTAGGGTCCAACTCGAAGCTTTCTTT.

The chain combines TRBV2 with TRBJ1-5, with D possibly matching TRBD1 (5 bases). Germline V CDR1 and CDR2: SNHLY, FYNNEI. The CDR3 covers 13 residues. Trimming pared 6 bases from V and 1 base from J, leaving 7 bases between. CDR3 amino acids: CASRGVSNQPQHF. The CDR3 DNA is TGTGCCAGCAGAGGGGTGAGCAATCAGCCCCAGCATTTT.

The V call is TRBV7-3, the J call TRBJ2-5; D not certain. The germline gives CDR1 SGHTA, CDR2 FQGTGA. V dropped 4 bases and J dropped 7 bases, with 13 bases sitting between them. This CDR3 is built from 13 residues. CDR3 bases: TGTGCCAGCAGCTCTAGAGGAGACGGGACCCAGTACTTC. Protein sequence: CASSSRGDGTQYF.

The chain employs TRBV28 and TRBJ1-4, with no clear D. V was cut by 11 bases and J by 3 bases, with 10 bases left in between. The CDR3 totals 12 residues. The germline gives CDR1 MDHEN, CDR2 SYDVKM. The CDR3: CASGSPNEKLFF. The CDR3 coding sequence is TGTGCCTCCGGGAGTCCTAATGAAAAACTGTTTTTT.